What follows are 20 T cell receptor beta chains derived from one specimen sequenced in a study of human T cells and chemical hapten exposure. Time point of the sample: healthy volunteer bleed at 6 weeks. Whole blood, unfractionated, served as the material for total RNA extraction. TCRdb ran MiXCR on the RACE reads and lists one entry per CDR3 protein. The sample has about 77,000 distinct CDR3 sequences, 8.6% seen once. The sample consisted of whole blood. The source is a female donor in good health. Some clones in this sample may be carry-over from other donors' samples.

This clonotype was detected many times. The chain links TRBV12-3 or TRBV12-4 to TRBJ1-5; the D is unclear. V shed 5 bases and J shed 2 bases, with 10 bases lying between them. The CDR3 sequence is 14 residues long. The CDR3 is CASSHRVGNQPQHF. Written as DNA, the CDR3 is TGTGCCAGCAGTCATCGGGTAGGCAATCAGCCCCAGCATTTT.

This clonotype occurred many times. The chain employs TRBV3-1 and TRBJ1-1, with D unclear. Trimming removed 0 bases at V and 1 base at J, with 3 bases between. There are 13 residues in the CDR3. The germline V gene encodes CDR1 LGHDT and CDR2 YNNKEL (reference sequence). As DNA, the CDR3 is TGTGCCAGCAGCCAAGAGAGGAACACTGAAGCTTTCTTT. Its protein is CASSQERNTEAFF.

This clonotype was found many times. The chain links TRBV5-1 to TRBJ2-3; TRBD1 matches at 7 bases. The CDR3 totals 14 residues. V lost 6 bases and J lost 1; bases outside the gene matches: 5. Germline values: CDR1 SGHRS, CDR2 YFSETQ. CDR3 sequence: CASTRTGGTDTQYF. The CDR3 nucleotides read TGCGCCAGCACACGTACAGGGGGCACAGATACGCAGTATTTT.

CDR3 DNA sequence: TGTGCCAGCAGTCCCCGGGAGGACTCCGCCTACGAGCAGTACTTC. Its protein is CASSPREDSAYEQYF. The chain carries TRBV6-2 or TRBV6-3 and TRBJ2-7, with 7 bases aligning to TRBD2. The V gene end was trimmed by 5 bases and the J gene end by 2 bases; junction bases not matched to a gene: 9. CDR3 length: 15 amino acids. The germline CDR1 and CDR2 sequences are MNHEY and SVGEGT.

V gene TRBV6-1 combines with J gene TRBJ1-2, with TRBD1 as a possible D gene (5 bases). Germline CDR1 and CDR2: MNHNS and SASEGT. Deletions cut 3 bases from V and 2 bases from J, with 13 bases between. This CDR3 region has 15 residues. The CDR3 is CASSEVPRENYGYTF. The CDR3 nucleotides read TGTGCCAGCAGTGAGGTCCCCAGGGAGAACTATGGCTACACCTTC.

This clonotype occurred a few times. The chain employs TRBV7-2 and TRBJ2-3; 10 nucleotides match TRBD2. The CDR3 sequence is 13 residues long. V was pared by 4 bases and J by 8 bases, with 3 bases of the junction left unmatched. Germline assignment: CDR1 SGHTA and CDR2 FQGNSA. This CDR3 is CASSSPSGGTQYF. The CDR3 DNA follows: TGTGCCAGCAGCTCCCCTAGCGGGGGTACGCAGTATTTT.

This chain uses TRBV20-1 with TRBJ2-3; 7 nucleotides line up with TRBD2. The germline gives CDR1 DFQATT, CDR2 SNEGSKA (reference sequence). The CDR3 has 14 amino acids. J was trimmed by 0 bases and V by 3 bases; bases with no gene match: 3. CDR3 sequence reads: CSARLADSTDTQYF. For the CDR3, the DNA is TGCAGTGCTAGGCTAGCGGATAGCACAGATACGCAGTATTTT.

This clonotype was recorded once. J is TRBJ2-5 and V is TRBV7-9; D is perhaps TRBD2 (6 bases). Germline V lookup: CDR1 SEHNR, CDR2 FQNEAQ (reference sequence). V dropped 6 bases and J dropped 3 bases, with 14 bases sitting between them. This CDR3 region has 14 residues. CDR3 bases: TGTGCCAGCAGACTAGGGACTCCCGAAGAGACCCAGTACTTC. Protein product: CASRLGTPEETQYF.

This clonotype showed up just a few times. The genes are TRBV6-5 and TRBJ2-1, with D perhaps matching TRBD1 (6 bases). Looked up from germline, CDR1 is MNHEY and CDR2 is SVGAGI. This CDR3 is 18 amino acids long. Trimming left V 5 bases short and J 0 bases short, with 20 bases between. In nucleotides, the CDR3 is TGTGCCAGCAGTAGACCTCCGGGAACAGGGTTCTCCTACAATGAGCAGTTCTTC. Translated: CASSRPPGTGFSYNEQFF.

CDR3 bases: TGTGCCAGCAGTGAAGGAGTGGGGCGCGGTGGAAACACCATATATTTT. It is translated as CASSEGVGRGGNTIYF. This chain joins TRBV6-1 and TRBJ1-3, with a tentative D call TRBD1 (5 bases). Germline V gene data show CDR1 as MNHNS and CDR2 as SASEGT. The V end was cut by 1 base, the J end by 3 bases, with 13 bases between. This CDR3 has 16 amino acids.

The rearrangement uses TRBV5-1 and TRBJ2-7; D remains unclear. Germline V lookup: CDR1 SGHRS, CDR2 YFSETQ. Trimming shortened V by 0 bases and J by 5 bases, and 9 bases separated the two germline ends. The CDR3 runs to 13 residues. DNA for the CDR3: TGCGCCAGCAGCTTGGTTGGGGTCGACGAGCAGTACTTC. It is translated as CASSLVGVDEQYF.

This clonotype has a handful of counts. The chain is built from TRBV25-1 and TRBJ2-7, with D uncertain. V was cut by 4 bases and J by 3 bases, with 7 bases left in between. The CDR3 loop spans 12 amino acids. CDR1 MGHDK and CDR2 SYGVNS come from the germline V gene. The CDR3 protein is CASSVLNYEQYF. CDR3 bases: TGTGCCAGCAGTGTCCTTAACTACGAGCAGTACTTC.

The rearrangement uses TRBV12-3 or TRBV12-4 and TRBJ1-5, with D possibly TRBD1 on 5 matching bases. This CDR3 has 14 residues. V was cut by 5 bases and J by 7 bases, with 15 bases left in between. CDR3 in amino acids: CASSHGDPAQPQHF. CDR3 nucleotides: TGTGCCAGCAGTCACGGGGACCCTGCGCAGCCCCAGCATTTT.

There are a few counts of this clonotype. CDR3 protein: CASSRGDRGPGQETQYF. Written as DNA, the CDR3 is TGTGCCAGCAGCAGGGGGGACAGGGGTCCGGGGCAAGAGACCCAGTACTTC. V and J are TRBV6-1 and TRBJ2-5; 10 nucleotides match TRBD1. The CDR3 totals 17 residues. The germline CDR1 and CDR2 sequences are MNHNS and SASEGT. The trim removed 6 bases at V and 2 bases at J, leaving 12 bases unmatched.

This clonotype turned up a few times. The chain is built from TRBV7-6 and TRBJ1-3, with D possibly being TRBD1 (6 bases). Germline V gene data show CDR1 as SGHVS and CDR2 as FNYEAQ. Trimming left V 5 bases short and J 0 bases short, with 17 bases between. The CDR3 totals 17 residues. CDR3 loop: CASSQTAGASSGNTIYF. As DNA, the CDR3 is TGTGCCAGCAGCCAAACGGCGGGGGCTAGCTCTGGAAACACCATATATTTT.

This clonotype was seen at least ten times. The chain links TRBV7-9 to TRBJ1-2; the match to TRBD1 covers 9 bases. CDR1 is SEHNR, CDR2 FQNEAQ, per germline (reference sequence). J gave up 6 bases and V 5 bases, and 10 bases lay outside the gene matches. The CDR3 is made up of 15 amino acids. CDR3: CASSPILQGADGYTF. In nucleotides, the CDR3 is TGTGCCAGCAGCCCTATATTACAGGGGGCGGATGGCTACACCTTC. Supplemented by reference TRBV7-9 and TRBJ1-2, the full variable domain reads DTGVSQNPRHKITKRGQNVTFRCDPISEHNRLYWYRQTLGQGPEFLTYFQNEAQLEKSRLLSDRFSAERPKGSFSTLEIQRTEQGDSAMYLCASSPILQGADGYTFGSGTRLTVV.

The CDR3 sequence: CASSQYLRTEAFF. The CDR3 DNA follows: TGTGCCAGCAGCCAATACTTGCGGACTGAAGCTTTCTTT. The V gene is TRBV3-1, the J gene TRBJ1-1, with no clear D. The V gene's germline CDR1 is LGHDT and CDR2 YNNKEL (reference sequence). The CDR3 is 13 residues long. V dropped 2 bases and J dropped 5 bases, with 9 bases sitting between them.

This clonotype was seen more than once but under ten times. The chain links TRBV5-4 to TRBJ1-4, with 7 bases matching TRBD1. CDR1 and CDR2 (germline): SGHNT, YYREEE (reference sequence). The CDR3 loop spans 15 amino acids. V gave up 0 bases and J gave up 8 bases; unmatched junction bases: 7. The CDR3 DNA is TGTGCCAGCAGCTTGGTGGGCAGGGGGTCGGAAAAACTGTTTTTT. Amino acid sequence: CASSLVGRGSEKLFF.

This clonotype was observed a handful of times. V and J are TRBV12-3 or TRBV12-4 and TRBJ2-1, with D maybe TRBD2 (5 bases). CDR3 size: 13 residues. Between the trimmed V and J ends, which lost 5 bases and 9 bases, there was a span of 14 bases. The CDR3: CASSLSRAAEQFF. CDR3 DNA: TGTGCCAGCAGTCTCTCGAGGGCCGCTGAGCAGTTCTTC.

This chain connects TRBV12-3 or TRBV12-4 to TRBJ2-3; D is unresolved. The CDR3 has 13 residues. V shed 6 bases and J shed 2 bases, with 9 bases lying between them. The chain's CDR3 is CASSLPPTDTQYF. As DNA, the CDR3 is TGTGCCAGCAGCCTGCCCCCCACAGATACGCAGTATTTT.